The 21 T cell receptor beta chains listed next were all sequenced from one sample in a study of human T cells and chemical hapten exposure (dated by TCRdb to about 2021). According to the study, the label for this sample's time point signals: pre-sensitization, week 0. Per the publication, the treatment or condition label means: therapeutic diphenylcyclopropenone sensitization with weekly scalp DPC. Libraries were made using RACE. The data were produced on a NextSeq 500. TCRdb trimmed the raw reads at Q25, called clones with MiXCR and kept productive beta chains. Rows with one shared CDR3 protein collapse into an entry with the most common genes and DNA. The sample table records approximately 400,000 distinct CDR3 sequences; around 5.5% of these occur just once. 2.6% of the sample lies in the top ten. The input for sequencing was whole blood, taken in connection with sensitization to the hapten diphenylcyclopropenone (DPC). All receptors derive from a woman aged 45-65 years with alopecia areata. Some clones in this sample may be carry-over from other donors' samples.

The table lists this clonotype with a few counts. One end of the junction is discordant with germline, which a read error may explain. The V call is TRBV18, the J call TRBJ2-3, with TRBD2 identical over 11 bases. The CDR3 contains 18 residues. CDR1 and CDR2 from the germline V gene are KGHSH and LQKENI. Here the CDR3 DNA reads TGCTGGAAGGAGCCGGGACTAGCGGACCGTAGTGGCACAGATACGCAGTATTTT. As protein: CWKEPGLADRSGTDTQYF.

This clonotype has only one observation. The V gene is TRBV20-1, the J gene TRBJ2-4; 7 bases agree with TRBD2. Germline V CDR1 and CDR2: DFQATT, SNEGSKA (reference sequence). The trim removed 3 bases at V and 5 bases at J, leaving 16 bases unmatched. The CDR3 consists of 17 residues. The CDR3 region has the DNA TGCAGTGCTAGGGCGACTAGCTGGAGGGCCGGGGAAAACATTCAGTACTTC. Translated: CSARATSWRAGENIQYF.

This clonotype has a count of ten or more. The genes are TRBV4-3 and TRBJ2-3, with D perhaps matching TRBD1 (6 bases). Between the trimmed V and J ends, which lost 4 bases and 5 bases, there was a span of 16 bases. Germline loops: CDR1 LGHNA, CDR2 YSLEER. The CDR3 extends over 15 amino acids. The DNA of the CDR3 is TGCGCCAGCAGCCCCGGGACATCATTAGAAGATACGCAGTATTTT. Translation: CASSPGTSLEDTQYF.

This clonotype was seen more than once but under ten times. V and J are TRBV5-6 and TRBJ2-1; 7 nucleotides align to TRBD1. CDR1 SGHDT and CDR2 YYEEEE come from the germline V gene. With V trimmed by 0 bases and J by 9 bases, 6 bases remained unmatched. This CDR3 has 14 residues. CDR3 sequence reads: CASSLVTGVSEQFF. Here the CDR3 DNA reads TGTGCCAGCAGCTTGGTAACAGGGGTGAGTGAGCAGTTCTTC.

The chain links TRBV29-1 to TRBJ2-5, with 7 bases fitting TRBD1. V dropped 7 bases and J dropped 3; count of bases not matched to a gene: 2. The germline CDR1 and CDR2 sequences are SQVTM and ANQGSEA. This CDR3 region has 11 residues. CDR3 nucleotide sequence: TGCAGCGCCGGGACAGAAGAGACCCAGTACTTC. This encodes CSAGTEETQYF. Full variable domain (missing parts from reference TRBV29-1 and TRBJ2-5): SAVISQKPSRDICQRGTSLTIQCQVDSQVTMMFWYRQQPGQSLTLIATANQGSEATYESGFVIDKFPISRPNLTFSTLTVSNMSPEDSSIYLCSAGTEETQYFGPGTRLLVL.

This clonotype was counted at least ten times. The chain couples TRBV6-4 to TRBJ2-3; 8 positions match TRBD2. Germline-derived CDR1 and CDR2 are MRHNA and SNTAGT. V was clipped by 3 bases and J by 2 bases; unmatched bases: 4. CDR3 length: 15 residues. The CDR3 loop is CASSEGSGDTDTQYF. DNA of the CDR3: TGTGCCAGCAGTGAAGGTAGCGGGGACACAGATACGCAGTATTTT.

Many counts were recorded for this clonotype. This chain uses TRBV20-1 with TRBJ2-1; 9 positions agree with TRBD2. Trimming at V came to 6 bases and at J to 3 bases, leaving 9 bases not matched to a gene. The CDR3 runs to 15 residues. The germline CDR1 and CDR2 sequences are DFQATT and SNEGSKA (reference sequence). The CDR3 nucleotides read TGCAGTGCCCTTATTGGGACTAGCATCTACAATGAGCAGTTCTTC. Encoded protein: CSALIGTSIYNEQFF.

This clonotype was seen at least ten times. CDR3 loop: CASSPGHMYQETQYF. CDR3 nucleotide sequence: TGTGCCAGCAGCCCCGGCCACATGTACCAAGAGACCCAGTACTTC. V and J are TRBV5-6 and TRBJ2-5, with unresolved D. V dropped 4 bases and J dropped 0 bases, with 13 bases sitting between them. The CDR3 consists of 15 residues. From germline, CDR1 is SGHDT and CDR2 YYEEEE.

This chain links TRBV28 with TRBJ2-3; TRBD2 matches at 8 bases. V was clipped by 8 bases and J by 1 base; unmatched bases: 11. Germline V lookup: CDR1 MDHEN, CDR2 SYDVKM. This CDR3 spans 16 amino acids. CDR3 bases: TGTGCCAGCTCCTTCGTTGCGGGAGGACGCACAGATACGCAGTATTTT. Translating it yields CASSFVAGGRTDTQYF.

This clonotype has a count of ten or more. J is TRBJ2-1 and V is TRBV11-3; tentatively, D is TRBD1 (6 bases). The CDR3 is 16 residues long. V lost 4 bases, J lost 5 bases, and 18 bases lay in between. Germline V lookup: CDR1 SGHNT, CDR2 YENEEA. The CDR3 nucleotides read TGTGCCAGCAGCTCGCATGGGAGAAGGGGGAACAATGAGCAGTTCTTC. Protein sequence: CASSSHGRRGNNEQFF.

This clonotype was seen ten or more times. The chain uses TRBV18 and TRBJ2-2; 9 bases map to TRBD1. CDR3 length equals 16 residues. V shed 2 bases and J 6 bases; nucleotides not matched to a gene: 7. CDR1 is KGHSH, CDR2 LQKENI, per germline. CDR3 sequence (DNA): TGTGCCAGCTCACCAATCGGGACAGGGATATCCGGGGAGCTGTTTTTT. Translating it yields CASSPIGTGISGELFF.

This clonotype occurred many times. At one of its ends the junction is not consistent with the germline gene, which may arise from a read error. The CDR3 nucleotides are TGCGCCAGCAGGGAGTCTTCCTACAATGAGCAGTTCTTC. Protein: CASRESSYNEQFF. The V gene is TRBV10-2, the J gene TRBJ2-1, with D unresolved. Looked up from germline, CDR1 is WSHSY and CDR2 is SAAADI. The CDR3 sequence is 13 residues long.

This clonotype showed up many times. The DNA for the CDR3 is TGTGCCAGTAGTATAGGACAGGGTGGCAATCAGCCCCAGCATTTT. It translates to CASSIGQGGNQPQHF. The chain combines TRBV19 with TRBJ1-5; 7 positions agree with TRBD1. The CDR3 is 15 amino acids. V gave up 1 base and J gave up 2 bases; unmatched junction bases: 2. From germline, CDR1 is LNHDA and CDR2 SQIVND (reference sequence).

This sequence joins TRBV4-3 and TRBJ2-1, with unresolved D. V dropped 1 base and J dropped 10 bases, with 11 bases sitting between them. The V gene's germline CDR1 is LGHNA and CDR2 YSLEER. CDR3 length: 13 residues. CDR3 protein: CASSQARRAEQFF. The CDR3 nucleotides are TGCGCCAGCAGCCAAGCCAGACGAGCGGAGCAGTTCTTC.

This clonotype has a handful of counts. The chain is built from TRBV12-3 or TRBV12-4 and TRBJ1-1; no clear D gene. The V end was cut by 2 bases, the J end by 1 base, with 8 bases between. This CDR3 comprises 14 residues. This CDR3 is CASSLTAGNTEAFF. CDR3 DNA: TGTGCCAGCAGTTTAACGGCAGGGAACACTGAAGCTTTCTTT.

Ten or more counts support this clonotype. V usage is TRBV7-2 and J usage is TRBJ1-2; 8 bases match TRBD1. Germline values: CDR1 SGHTA, CDR2 FQGNSA. The CDR3 has 17 amino acids. The junction had 17 bases not matched to a gene; V was cut back by 11 bases and J by 0 bases. DNA of the CDR3: TGTGCCGGGTCCCGGGACAGGCTTACCTTCCCTAACTATGGCTACACCTTC. It translates to CAGSRDRLTFPNYGYTF.

This clonotype showed up just a few times. V and J are TRBV20-1 and TRBJ1-5, with 7 nucleotides matching TRBD1. Trimming at V came to 2 bases and at J to 4 bases, leaving 8 bases not matched to a gene. CDR3 length: 15 residues. Germline V gives CDR1 DFQATT, CDR2 SNEGSKA (reference sequence). The DNA for the CDR3 is TGCAGTGCTAGAACCGACAGGGAATGGAATCAGCCCCAGCATTTT. It is translated as CSARTDREWNQPQHF.

This clonotype has only a few counts. This sequence joins TRBV13 and TRBJ1-6; D gene uncertain. V was cut by 0 bases and J by 4 bases, with 4 bases left in between. The CDR3 length is 14 residues. CDR1 and CDR2 from the germline V gene are PRHDT and FYEKMQ (reference sequence). The chain's CDR3 is CASSLGAYNSPLHF. CDR3 coding DNA: TGTGCCAGCAGCTTAGGGGCTTATAATTCACCCCTCCACTTT.

This clonotype appeared a few times. This chain connects TRBV3-1 to TRBJ2-2; tentatively, D is TRBD1 (6 bases). The CDR3 has 14 amino acids. Trimming shortened V by 4 bases and J by 5 bases, and 11 bases separated the two germline ends. CDR1 is LGHDT and CDR2 is YNNKEL in the germline V gene (reference sequence). The CDR3 here is CASSLGQETGELFF. In nucleotides, the CDR3 is TGTGCCAGCAGCCTGGGACAAGAGACCGGGGAGCTGTTTTTT. Together with reference TRBV3-1 and TRBJ2-2, the CDR3 gives the full variable domain: DTAVSQTPKYLVTQMGNDKSIKCEQNLGHDTMYWYKQDSKKFLKIMFSYNNKELIINETVPNRFSPKSPDKAHLNLHINSLELGDSAVYFCASSLGQETGELFFGEGSRLTVL.

This clonotype came up many times. J is TRBJ2-7 and V is TRBV12-3 or TRBV12-4; possibly TRBD1 for D (5 bases). Trimming removed 3 bases at V and 4 bases at J, with 7 bases between. The CDR3 totals 12 residues. DNA of the CDR3: TGTGCCAGCAGTTTCTGGACATACGAGCAGTACTTC. Protein: CASSFWTYEQYF.

This clonotype was recorded many times. The rearrangement uses TRBV9 and TRBJ2-2, with a tentative D call TRBD1 (6 bases). CDR1 is SGDLS and CDR2 is YYNGEE in the germline V gene. This CDR3 region has 14 residues. V lost 4 bases, J lost 6 bases, and 13 bases lay in between. The CDR3 DNA sequence: TGTGCCAGCAGCTTCACCCCAGGGGCCGGGGAGCTGTTTTTT. Amino acid sequence: CASSFTPGAGELFF.